The 27 T cell receptor beta chains given below trace back to one sample, sequenced in a study of blood T cell repertoires in COVID-19. Using immunoSEQ multiplex PCR, the repertoire was profiled, and TCRdb retains in-frame clones only, with some absent. The sample yields under 300,000 clones, approximately 85% seen once. Specimen: PBMCs or T cells enriched from blood (not recorded which). These receptors all come from a woman aged 45-65 years who had recovered from COVID-19.

The chain is built from TRBV5-4 and TRBJ2-5; 9 bases are a match to TRBD1. V lost 6 bases, J lost 2 bases, and 5 bases stayed unmatched. CDR1 is SGHNT and CDR2 is YYREEE in the germline V gene (reference sequence). This CDR3 region has 14 residues. The CDR3 sequence: CASTPGTGQETQYF. The CDR3 nucleotides read TGTGCCAGCACACCCGGGACAGGGCAAGAGACCCAGTACTTC.

The J gene is TRBJ1-4, the V gene TRBV2; TRBD1 is a possible D gene (6 bases). V was trimmed by 3 bases and J by 0 bases, leaving 11 bases between them. CDR1 SNHLY and CDR2 FYNNEI come from the germline V gene. CDR3 size: 16 residues. CDR3 sequence: CASSDTGFTTNEKLFF. In DNA form, the CDR3 reads TGTGCCAGCAGTGATACAGGGTTTACAACTAATGAAAAACTGTTTTTT.

This chain links TRBV19 with TRBJ2-7; D perhaps matches TRBD2 (5 bases). From germline, CDR1 is LNHDA and CDR2 SQIVND (reference sequence). This CDR3 has 15 residues. Trimming took off 6 bases at V and 3 bases at J, with 18 bases between the two ends. The CDR3 loop is CASRDKDLIIYEQYF. The DNA for the CDR3 is TGTGCCAGTAGGGATAAGGACTTAATAATCTACGAGCAGTACTTC.

The chain couples TRBV19 to TRBJ2-2; 9 positions match TRBD1. V lost 8 bases to trimming and J lost 6 bases; unmatched junction nucleotides: 10. Germline V CDR1 and CDR2: LNHDA, SQIVND (reference sequence). The CDR3 contains 15 residues. DNA of the CDR3: TGTGCCAGTTTTGCTACAGGGGGCGCCCCCGGGGAGCTGTTTTTT. This codes for CASFATGGAPGELFF.

The chain employs TRBV28 and TRBJ1-2; 7 nucleotides match TRBD1. The junction had 10 bases not matched to a gene; V was cut back by 4 bases and J by 5 bases. Germline CDR1 MDHEN, CDR2 SYDVKM. The CDR3 has 15 amino acids. Written as DNA, the CDR3 is TGTGCCAGCAGTTCGGGACAGAGCATTGGGTATGGCTACACCTTC. Translating gives CASSSGQSIGYGYTF.

The CDR3 DNA is TGCGCCAGCAGTCAAATAGCGAAGCCTGAAAATGAGCAGTTCTTC. It translates to CASSQIAKPENEQFF. The chain recombines TRBV23-1 with TRBJ2-1; possibly TRBD2 for D (5 bases). TRBV23-1 is an open reading frame, and its role is uncertain. V was pared by 2 bases and J by 7 bases, with 15 bases between. The CDR3 consists of 15 residues.

Points on this clone: This same CDR3 is encoded by further DNA sequences in the sample. The chain couples TRBV6-5 to TRBJ1-1; D unclear. The germline V and J ends were trimmed by 2 bases and 4 bases, with 11 bases remaining between them. The CDR3 is 14 amino acids. Germline V gene data show CDR1 as MNHEY and CDR2 as SVGAGI. CDR3 sequence: CASSYNPRGTEAFF. The DNA for the CDR3 is TGTGCCAGCAGTTACAACCCGCGGGGCACTGAAGCTTTCTTT.

The V gene is TRBV2, the J gene TRBJ1-5; 11 bases match TRBD1. Per the germline V gene, CDR1 is SNHLY and CDR2 is FYNNEI. With 8 bases clipped from V and 4 bases from J, the junction kept 10 bases outside the gene matches. This CDR3 region has 16 residues. The CDR3 DNA is TGTGCCAGCGGGGGCGCCGGGACAGGGGGAAATCAGCCCCAGCATTTT. It is translated as CASGGAGTGGNQPQHF.

The chain has TRBV5-1 and TRBJ2-1; 9 positions match TRBD2. This CDR3 region has 15 residues. V was clipped by 4 bases and J by 4 bases; unmatched bases: 6. Germline V lookup: CDR1 SGHRS, CDR2 YFSETQ. The CDR3: CASSQREAPYNEQFF. The DNA of the CDR3 is TGCGCCAGCAGCCAGCGGGAGGCCCCTTACAATGAGCAGTTCTTC. Full variable domain (missing parts from reference TRBV5-1 and TRBJ2-1): KAGVTQTPRYLIKTRGQQVTLSCSPISGHRSVSWYQQTPGQGLQFLFEYFSETQRNKGNFPGRFSGRQFSNSRSEMNVSTLELGDSALYLCASSQREAPYNEQFFGPGTRLTVL.

The chain uses TRBV4-1 and TRBJ1-2; tentative D call: TRBD1 (5 bases). CDR3 length equals 14 residues. V lost 3 bases and J lost 1, with 9 bases in between. The V gene's germline CDR1 is MGHRA and CDR2 YSYEKL. The CDR3 DNA is TGCGCCAGCAGCCAGGACATCCTTAACTATGGCTACACCTTC. Protein sequence: CASSQDILNYGYTF.

This clone was counted only a few times. The chain combines TRBV7-9 with TRBJ1-2; 10 bases fit TRBD1. CDR1 SEHNR and CDR2 FQNEAQ come from the germline V gene (reference sequence). This CDR3 is built from 13 residues. The J segment lost 5 bases and the V segment lost 5 bases, leaving 2 bases of the junction unmatched. In DNA form, the CDR3 reads TGTGCCAGCAGCCGACAGGGGGCTTATGGCTACACCTTC. This sequence encodes CASSRQGAYGYTF.

V and J are TRBV5-1 and TRBJ1-2, with 10 bases matching TRBD1. V lost 3 bases to trimming and J lost 5 bases; unmatched junction nucleotides: 7. Looked up from germline, CDR1 is SGHRS and CDR2 is YFSETQ. This CDR3 region has 15 residues. The CDR3 protein is CASSSTGGAGYGYTF. Written as DNA, the CDR3 is TGCGCCAGCAGCTCGACAGGGGGCGCTGGGTATGGCTACACCTTC.

This clone was seen just once. The chain couples TRBV21-1 to TRBJ2-7; TRBD2 reflects the table's D call only, with no check against the DNA. TRBV21-1 is marked as a pseudogene. This CDR3 comprises 19 residues. The DNA for the CDR3 is TGTGCCAGCAGCAAAAAGGCACAACCTAGCGGGAGGAGGGACAGCGAGCAGTACTTC. Translated: CASSKKAQPSGRRDSEQYF.

The chain couples TRBV4-1 to TRBJ2-1; 13 bases fit TRBD2. CDR3 length equals 17 residues. The J segment lost 5 bases and the V segment lost 1 base, leaving 5 bases of the junction unmatched. Germline V gives CDR1 MGHRA, CDR2 YSYEKL. CDR3 sequence (DNA): TGCGCCAGCAGCCAAGGTGATGGACTAGCGGGAGACAATGAGCAGTTCTTC. Protein: CASSQGDGLAGDNEQFF.

This rearrangement joins TRBV11-2 to TRBJ2-1, with a tentative D call TRBD2 (5 bases). CDR3 size: 16 residues. Germline assignment: CDR1 SGHAT and CDR2 FQNNGV. Deletions cut 4 bases from V and 0 bases from J, with 13 bases between. CDR3 sequence reads: CASSYLTISSYNEQFF. CDR3 DNA: TGTGCCAGCAGCTACCTGACTATTAGCTCCTACAATGAGCAGTTCTTC.

The rearrangement joins TRBV19 to TRBJ2-5; 10 bases line up with TRBD2. Germline-derived CDR1 and CDR2 are LNHDA and SQIVND (reference sequence). Losses at the gene ends were 2 bases for V and 4 bases for J; bases not matched to a gene: 1. The CDR3 spans 14 residues. CDR3 in DNA: TGTGCCAGTAGTATACGACTAGCGGGAGAGACCCAGTACTTC. Translated, it gives CASSIRLAGETQYF.

This sequence joins TRBV2 and TRBJ1-2; possibly TRBD1 for D (6 bases). Germline-derived CDR1 and CDR2 are SNHLY and FYNNEI. The CDR3 is made up of 14 amino acids. V lost 1 base, J lost 4 bases, and 10 bases lay in between. The CDR3 region has the DNA TGTGCCAGCAGTGAAGTTCAGGGGAGCTATGGCTACACCTTC. Its translation is CASSEVQGSYGYTF.

The gene calls are TRBV7-2 and TRBJ2-7; D gene unclear. The CDR3 has 13 amino acids. Germline CDR1 reads SGHTA; CDR2 reads FQGNSA. V dropped 2 bases and J dropped 6 bases, with 11 bases sitting between them. CDR3 in amino acids: CASSLPGRSEQYF. Here the CDR3 DNA reads TGTGCCAGCAGCTTACCAGGTAGATCCGAGCAGTACTTC. The full variable domain, rest sourced from reference TRBV7-2 and TRBJ2-7, is GAGVSQSPSNKVTEKGKDVELRCDPISGHTALYWYRQSLGQGLEFLIYFQGNSAPDKSGLPSDRFSAERTGGSVSTLTIQRTQQEDSAVYLCASSLPGRSEQYFGPGTRLTVT.

The V gene is TRBV4-1, the J gene TRBJ2-3; 13 nucleotides agree with TRBD2. The CDR3 is made up of 17 amino acids. Germline V lookup: CDR1 MGHRA, CDR2 YSYEKL. Losses at the gene ends were 1 base for V and 4 bases for J; bases not matched to a gene: 5. In DNA form, the CDR3 reads TGCGCCAGCAGCCAAGGAGGTGGACTAGCGGGAGCAGATACGCAGTATTTT. As protein: CASSQGGGLAGADTQYF.

The chain uses TRBV5-4 and TRBJ1-2; D possibly corresponds to TRBD1 (6 bases). This CDR3 comprises 14 residues. V dropped 5 bases and J dropped 4 bases, with 15 bases sitting between them. CDR1 SGHNT and CDR2 YYREEE come from the germline V gene (reference sequence). As DNA, the CDR3 is TGTGCCAGCAGTACCGGACAGCAGGGCTATGGCTACACCTTC. This encodes CASSTGQQGYGYTF.

The chain is built from TRBV5-8 and TRBJ2-7, with D maybe TRBD1 (6 bases). Germline CDR1 reads SGHTS; CDR2 reads YDEGEE. The CDR3 is made up of 14 amino acids. With 6 bases removed from V and 4 bases from J, the gap between germline ends came to 17 bases. CDR3 DNA sequence: TGTGCCAGCACCCTTCGGCCAGGGGCTTACGAGCAGTACTTC. As protein: CASTLRPGAYEQYF.

The V gene is TRBV5-1, the J gene TRBJ2-7; D perhaps matches TRBD2 (6 bases). In germline, CDR1 is SGHRS, CDR2 YFSETQ. V lost 3 bases, J lost 0 bases, and 10 bases lay in between. The CDR3 is 14 amino acids. The CDR3 protein is CASSYGDSSYEQYF. As DNA, the CDR3 is TGCGCCAGCAGCTATGGGGACTCCTCCTACGAGCAGTACTTC.

The chain carries TRBV6-5 and TRBJ1-1; 7 bases match TRBD1. J gave up 3 bases and V 1 base, and 8 bases lay outside the gene matches. The CDR3 consists of 16 residues. The germline CDR1 and CDR2 sequences are MNHEY and SVGAGI. The CDR3: CASSYYPSGGYTEAFF. CDR3 coding DNA: TGTGCCAGCAGTTACTATCCCTCAGGGGGATACACTGAAGCTTTCTTT.

The chain carries TRBV7-9 and TRBJ2-7; D uncertain. Deletions cut 1 base from V and 6 bases from J, with 10 bases between. Germline V CDR1 and CDR2: SEHNR, FQNEAQ (reference sequence). The CDR3 spans 13 residues. The CDR3 DNA sequence: TGTGCCAGCAGCTTAGGCTCGGGTTCCGAGCAGTACTTC. This sequence encodes CASSLGSGSEQYF.

This rearrangement joins TRBV11-1 to TRBJ2-7; 7 bases line up with TRBD1. V was pared by 0 bases and J by 1 base, with 3 bases of the junction left unmatched. CDR1 SGHAT and CDR2 FQDESV come from the germline V gene (reference sequence). This CDR3 has 15 residues. The chain's CDR3 is CASSLAARGSYEQYF. DNA of the CDR3: TGTGCCAGCAGCTTAGCGGCCAGGGGGTCCTACGAGCAGTACTTC.

The chain combines TRBV6-1 with TRBJ1-2; maybe TRBD1 (6 bases). Per germline, CDR1 MNHNS and CDR2 SASEGT. This CDR3 has 16 amino acids. Trimming took 0 bases from V and 7 from J, leaving 18 bases between them. CDR3 region: CASSEAQNDRIRGYTF. The CDR3 coding sequence is TGTGCCAGCAGTGAAGCGCAAAATGACAGGATACGTGGCTACACCTTC.

V usage is TRBV3-1 (or the pseudogene TRBV3-2) and J usage is TRBJ2-1; D is unresolved. Germline V gene data show CDR1 as LGHDT and CDR2 as YNNKEL (reference sequence). The CDR3 has 13 amino acids. Trimming pared 4 bases from V and 7 bases from J, leaving 11 bases between. This CDR3 reads CASSLTPQNEQFF. CDR3 nucleotides: TGTGCCAGCAGCCTGACTCCTCAAAATGAGCAGTTCTTC.